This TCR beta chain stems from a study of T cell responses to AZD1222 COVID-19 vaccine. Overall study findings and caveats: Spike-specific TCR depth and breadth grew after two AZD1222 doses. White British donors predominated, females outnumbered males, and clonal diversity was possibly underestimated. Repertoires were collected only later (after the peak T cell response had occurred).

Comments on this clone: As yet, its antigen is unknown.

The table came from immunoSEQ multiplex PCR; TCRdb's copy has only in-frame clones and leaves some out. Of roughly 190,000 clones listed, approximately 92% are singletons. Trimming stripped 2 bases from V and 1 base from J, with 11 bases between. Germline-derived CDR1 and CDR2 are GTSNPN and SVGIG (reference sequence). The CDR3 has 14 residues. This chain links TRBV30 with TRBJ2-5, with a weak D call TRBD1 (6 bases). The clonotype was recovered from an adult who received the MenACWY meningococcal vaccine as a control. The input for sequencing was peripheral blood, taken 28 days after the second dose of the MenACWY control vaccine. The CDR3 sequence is CAWSTGSGQETQYF. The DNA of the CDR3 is TGTGCCTGGAGTACAGGGTCGGGCCAAGAGACCCAGTACTTC.